One sample yielded the 8 T cell receptor beta chains listed below, sequenced in a study of neurological immune-mediated disorders. Using its own MiXCR run on the 5' RACE reads, TCRdb lists one record per CDR3 protein. Found here are over 70,000 distinct CDR3 sequences, about 9.4% of them singletons; the top ten hold roughly a tenth. Indicated time point: longitudinal time-point 1 (baseline). Sequencing used PBMCs. The receptors here all came from a man aged 30 to 45 in good health.

The chain combines TRBV28 with TRBJ2-5; 10 positions match TRBD2. Germline V CDR1 and CDR2: MDHEN, SYDVKM. Losses at the gene ends were 2 bases for V and 6 bases for J; bases not matched to a gene: 6. This CDR3 has 15 amino acids. The CDR3 sequence is CASSLDLAGDKTQYF. Written as DNA, the CDR3 is TGTGCCAGCAGTTTAGATCTAGCGGGAGACAAGACCCAGTACTTC.

The V and J genes are TRBV5-1 and TRBJ2-5, with TRBD1 matching 7 bases. The trim removed 4 bases at V and 2 bases at J, leaving 5 bases unmatched. This CDR3 region has 14 residues. Per the germline V gene, CDR1 is SGHRS and CDR2 is YFSETQ. The CDR3 DNA reads TGCGCCAGCAGCCCGGGGACAGAACAAGAGACCCAGTACTTC. This translates into CASSPGTEQETQYF.

This clonotype appeared many times. A junction end diverges from the germline sequence, so it may reflect a read error. J is TRBJ2-7 and V is TRBV28; 7 nucleotides agree with TRBD2. Germline V lookup: CDR1 MDHEN, CDR2 SYDVKM. CDR3 length: 16 amino acids. CDR3 in amino acids: CASNLDPAGSTYEQYF. In nucleotides, the CDR3 is TGTGCCAGCAATTTAGACCCAGCGGGATCTACTTACGAGCAGTACTTC. The complete variable domain, with remaining parts taken from reference TRBV28 and TRBJ2-7, reads DVKVTQSSRYLVKRTGEKVFLECVQDMDHENMFWYRQDPGLGLRLIYFSYDVKMKEKGDIPEGYSVSREKKERFSLILESASTNQTSMYLCASNLDPAGSTYEQYFGPGTRLTVT.

This clonotype was counted at least ten times. V gene TRBV7-9 combines with J gene TRBJ2-7; D is ambiguous. Germline CDR1 SEHNR, CDR2 FQNEAQ (reference sequence). Trimming pared 5 bases from V and 2 bases from J, leaving 16 bases between. CDR3 length: 15 residues. DNA of the CDR3: TGTGCCAGCAGCGTCGAGACGGAGCCCGCCTACGAGCAGTACTTC. Translated, it gives CASSVETEPAYEQYF. Full variable domain (outside the CDR3, taken from reference TRBV7-9 and TRBJ2-7): DTGVSQNPRHKITKRGQNVTFRCDPISEHNRLYWYRQTLGQGPEFLTYFQNEAQLEKSRLLSDRFSAERPKGSFSTLEIQRTEQGDSAMYLCASSVETEPAYEQYFGPGTRLTVT.

This clonotype was counted only a few times. The chain uses TRBV6-5 and TRBJ2-1; 13 bases line up with TRBD2. The CDR3 consists of 13 residues. Unmatched junction bases numbered 7, after V lost 6 bases and J lost 14 bases. Germline CDR1 MNHEY, CDR2 SVGAGI. The CDR3 DNA reads TGTGCCAGCAGCGCCGGGACTAGCGGGACTGAGTTCTTC. It is translated as CASSAGTSGTEFF.

This clonotype has a count of ten or more. The CDR3 DNA follows: TGTGCCAGCAGTCTGGCCGTGCTGACAGCCACCTACGAGCAGTACTTC. Its translation is CASSLAVLTATYEQYF. The gene calls are TRBV2 and TRBJ2-7, with D maybe TRBD1 (5 bases). Germline V lookup: CDR1 SNHLY, CDR2 FYNNEI. The germline V and J ends were trimmed by 5 bases and 2 bases, with 19 bases remaining between them. The CDR3 contains 16 residues.

The sample holds many counts of this clonotype. This chain connects TRBV4-1 to TRBJ1-2; no reliable D call. Germline values: CDR1 MGHRA, CDR2 YSYEKL. V was cut by 1 base and J by 8 bases, with 17 bases left in between. The CDR3 length is 15 residues. The CDR3 DNA reads TGCGCCAGCAGCCAAGTCAGCCTCGTAGGGTTCGGCTACACCTTC. Amino acid sequence: CASSQVSLVGFGYTF.

This clonotype was detected many times. The V and J genes are TRBV10-2 and TRBJ2-3, with TRBD2 identical over 9 bases. V dropped 7 bases and J dropped 3; count of bases not matched to a gene: 5. The germline V gene encodes CDR1 WSHSY and CDR2 SAAADI. The CDR3 totals 14 residues. The CDR3 DNA sequence: TGCGCCAGCAAAATAGCGGGAGCGACAGATACGCAGTATTTT. Residues: CASKIAGATDTQYF.